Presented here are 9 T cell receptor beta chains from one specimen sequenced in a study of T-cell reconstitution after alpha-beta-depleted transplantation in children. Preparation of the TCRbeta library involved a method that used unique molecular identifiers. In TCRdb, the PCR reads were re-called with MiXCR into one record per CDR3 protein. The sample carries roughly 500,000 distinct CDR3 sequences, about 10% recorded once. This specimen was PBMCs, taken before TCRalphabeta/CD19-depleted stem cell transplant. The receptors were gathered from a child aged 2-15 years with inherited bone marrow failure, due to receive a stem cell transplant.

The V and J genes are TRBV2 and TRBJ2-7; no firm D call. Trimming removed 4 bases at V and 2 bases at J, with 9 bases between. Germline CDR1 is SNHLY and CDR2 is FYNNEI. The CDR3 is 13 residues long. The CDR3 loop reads CASSVGPTYEQYF. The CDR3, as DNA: TGTGCCAGCAGTGTGGGCCCTACCTACGAGCAGTACTTC. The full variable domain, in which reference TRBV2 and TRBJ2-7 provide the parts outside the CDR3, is EPEVTQTPSHQVTQMGQEVILRCVPISNHLYFYWYRQILGQKVEFLVSFYNNEISEKSEIFDDQFSVERPDGSNFTLKIRSTKLEDSAMYFCASSVGPTYEQYFGPGTRLTVT.

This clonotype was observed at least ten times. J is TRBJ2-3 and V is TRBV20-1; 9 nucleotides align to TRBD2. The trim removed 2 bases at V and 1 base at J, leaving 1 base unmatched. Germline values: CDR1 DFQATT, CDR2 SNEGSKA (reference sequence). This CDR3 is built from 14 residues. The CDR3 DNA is TGCAGTGCTAGAAAGCGGGAGGGCACAGATACGCAGTATTTT. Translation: CSARKREGTDTQYF.

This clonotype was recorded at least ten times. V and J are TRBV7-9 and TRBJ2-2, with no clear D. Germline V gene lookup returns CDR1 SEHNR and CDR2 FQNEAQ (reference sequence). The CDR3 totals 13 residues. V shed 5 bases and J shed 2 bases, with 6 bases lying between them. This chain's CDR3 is CASSPRNTGELFF. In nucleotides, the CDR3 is TGTGCCAGCAGCCCTAGAAACACCGGGGAGCTGTTTTTT.

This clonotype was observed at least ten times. CDR3 loop: CASSTGLAGASYNEQFF. The CDR3 DNA is TGCGCCAGCAGCACGGGACTAGCGGGAGCCTCCTACAATGAGCAGTTCTTC. J is TRBJ2-1 and V is TRBV5-1; 14 bases match TRBD2. V shed 4 bases, J shed 0 bases, and the junction held 3 bases outside the gene matches. Germline CDR1 SGHRS, CDR2 YFSETQ. CDR3 length: 17 residues.

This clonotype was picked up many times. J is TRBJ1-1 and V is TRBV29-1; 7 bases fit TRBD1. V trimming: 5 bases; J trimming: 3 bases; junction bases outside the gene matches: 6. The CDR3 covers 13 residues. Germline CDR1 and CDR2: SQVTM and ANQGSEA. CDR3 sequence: CSVCEGADTEAFF. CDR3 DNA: TGCAGCGTTTGCGAGGGGGCCGACACTGAAGCTTTCTTT.

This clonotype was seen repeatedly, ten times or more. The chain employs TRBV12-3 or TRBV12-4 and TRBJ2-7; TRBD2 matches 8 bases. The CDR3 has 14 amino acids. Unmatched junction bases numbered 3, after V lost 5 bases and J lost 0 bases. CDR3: CASSERERSYEQYF. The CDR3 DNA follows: TGTGCCAGCAGTGAGCGGGAGCGCTCCTACGAGCAGTACTTC.

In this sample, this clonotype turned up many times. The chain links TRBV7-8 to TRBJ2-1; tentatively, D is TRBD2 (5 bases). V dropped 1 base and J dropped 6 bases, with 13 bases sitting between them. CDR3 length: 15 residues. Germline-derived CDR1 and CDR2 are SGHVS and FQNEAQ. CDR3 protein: CASSLVEGFFNEQFF. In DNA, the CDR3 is TGTGCCAGCAGCTTAGTCGAGGGATTTTTCAATGAGCAGTTCTTC.

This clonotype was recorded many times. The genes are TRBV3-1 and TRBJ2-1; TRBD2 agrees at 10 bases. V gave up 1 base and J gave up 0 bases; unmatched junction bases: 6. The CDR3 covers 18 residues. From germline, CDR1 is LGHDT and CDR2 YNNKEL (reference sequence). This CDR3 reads CASSQGAGGPHSYNEQFF. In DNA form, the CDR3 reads TGTGCCAGCAGCCAAGGAGCGGGAGGGCCCCACTCCTACAATGAGCAGTTCTTC.

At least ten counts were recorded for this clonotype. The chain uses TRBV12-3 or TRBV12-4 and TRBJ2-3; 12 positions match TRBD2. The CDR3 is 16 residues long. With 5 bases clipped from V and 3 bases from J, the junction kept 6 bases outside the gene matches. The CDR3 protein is CASSRGLAGPTDTQYF. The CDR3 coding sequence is TGTGCCAGCAGTCGAGGACTAGCGGGACCTACAGATACGCAGTATTTT.